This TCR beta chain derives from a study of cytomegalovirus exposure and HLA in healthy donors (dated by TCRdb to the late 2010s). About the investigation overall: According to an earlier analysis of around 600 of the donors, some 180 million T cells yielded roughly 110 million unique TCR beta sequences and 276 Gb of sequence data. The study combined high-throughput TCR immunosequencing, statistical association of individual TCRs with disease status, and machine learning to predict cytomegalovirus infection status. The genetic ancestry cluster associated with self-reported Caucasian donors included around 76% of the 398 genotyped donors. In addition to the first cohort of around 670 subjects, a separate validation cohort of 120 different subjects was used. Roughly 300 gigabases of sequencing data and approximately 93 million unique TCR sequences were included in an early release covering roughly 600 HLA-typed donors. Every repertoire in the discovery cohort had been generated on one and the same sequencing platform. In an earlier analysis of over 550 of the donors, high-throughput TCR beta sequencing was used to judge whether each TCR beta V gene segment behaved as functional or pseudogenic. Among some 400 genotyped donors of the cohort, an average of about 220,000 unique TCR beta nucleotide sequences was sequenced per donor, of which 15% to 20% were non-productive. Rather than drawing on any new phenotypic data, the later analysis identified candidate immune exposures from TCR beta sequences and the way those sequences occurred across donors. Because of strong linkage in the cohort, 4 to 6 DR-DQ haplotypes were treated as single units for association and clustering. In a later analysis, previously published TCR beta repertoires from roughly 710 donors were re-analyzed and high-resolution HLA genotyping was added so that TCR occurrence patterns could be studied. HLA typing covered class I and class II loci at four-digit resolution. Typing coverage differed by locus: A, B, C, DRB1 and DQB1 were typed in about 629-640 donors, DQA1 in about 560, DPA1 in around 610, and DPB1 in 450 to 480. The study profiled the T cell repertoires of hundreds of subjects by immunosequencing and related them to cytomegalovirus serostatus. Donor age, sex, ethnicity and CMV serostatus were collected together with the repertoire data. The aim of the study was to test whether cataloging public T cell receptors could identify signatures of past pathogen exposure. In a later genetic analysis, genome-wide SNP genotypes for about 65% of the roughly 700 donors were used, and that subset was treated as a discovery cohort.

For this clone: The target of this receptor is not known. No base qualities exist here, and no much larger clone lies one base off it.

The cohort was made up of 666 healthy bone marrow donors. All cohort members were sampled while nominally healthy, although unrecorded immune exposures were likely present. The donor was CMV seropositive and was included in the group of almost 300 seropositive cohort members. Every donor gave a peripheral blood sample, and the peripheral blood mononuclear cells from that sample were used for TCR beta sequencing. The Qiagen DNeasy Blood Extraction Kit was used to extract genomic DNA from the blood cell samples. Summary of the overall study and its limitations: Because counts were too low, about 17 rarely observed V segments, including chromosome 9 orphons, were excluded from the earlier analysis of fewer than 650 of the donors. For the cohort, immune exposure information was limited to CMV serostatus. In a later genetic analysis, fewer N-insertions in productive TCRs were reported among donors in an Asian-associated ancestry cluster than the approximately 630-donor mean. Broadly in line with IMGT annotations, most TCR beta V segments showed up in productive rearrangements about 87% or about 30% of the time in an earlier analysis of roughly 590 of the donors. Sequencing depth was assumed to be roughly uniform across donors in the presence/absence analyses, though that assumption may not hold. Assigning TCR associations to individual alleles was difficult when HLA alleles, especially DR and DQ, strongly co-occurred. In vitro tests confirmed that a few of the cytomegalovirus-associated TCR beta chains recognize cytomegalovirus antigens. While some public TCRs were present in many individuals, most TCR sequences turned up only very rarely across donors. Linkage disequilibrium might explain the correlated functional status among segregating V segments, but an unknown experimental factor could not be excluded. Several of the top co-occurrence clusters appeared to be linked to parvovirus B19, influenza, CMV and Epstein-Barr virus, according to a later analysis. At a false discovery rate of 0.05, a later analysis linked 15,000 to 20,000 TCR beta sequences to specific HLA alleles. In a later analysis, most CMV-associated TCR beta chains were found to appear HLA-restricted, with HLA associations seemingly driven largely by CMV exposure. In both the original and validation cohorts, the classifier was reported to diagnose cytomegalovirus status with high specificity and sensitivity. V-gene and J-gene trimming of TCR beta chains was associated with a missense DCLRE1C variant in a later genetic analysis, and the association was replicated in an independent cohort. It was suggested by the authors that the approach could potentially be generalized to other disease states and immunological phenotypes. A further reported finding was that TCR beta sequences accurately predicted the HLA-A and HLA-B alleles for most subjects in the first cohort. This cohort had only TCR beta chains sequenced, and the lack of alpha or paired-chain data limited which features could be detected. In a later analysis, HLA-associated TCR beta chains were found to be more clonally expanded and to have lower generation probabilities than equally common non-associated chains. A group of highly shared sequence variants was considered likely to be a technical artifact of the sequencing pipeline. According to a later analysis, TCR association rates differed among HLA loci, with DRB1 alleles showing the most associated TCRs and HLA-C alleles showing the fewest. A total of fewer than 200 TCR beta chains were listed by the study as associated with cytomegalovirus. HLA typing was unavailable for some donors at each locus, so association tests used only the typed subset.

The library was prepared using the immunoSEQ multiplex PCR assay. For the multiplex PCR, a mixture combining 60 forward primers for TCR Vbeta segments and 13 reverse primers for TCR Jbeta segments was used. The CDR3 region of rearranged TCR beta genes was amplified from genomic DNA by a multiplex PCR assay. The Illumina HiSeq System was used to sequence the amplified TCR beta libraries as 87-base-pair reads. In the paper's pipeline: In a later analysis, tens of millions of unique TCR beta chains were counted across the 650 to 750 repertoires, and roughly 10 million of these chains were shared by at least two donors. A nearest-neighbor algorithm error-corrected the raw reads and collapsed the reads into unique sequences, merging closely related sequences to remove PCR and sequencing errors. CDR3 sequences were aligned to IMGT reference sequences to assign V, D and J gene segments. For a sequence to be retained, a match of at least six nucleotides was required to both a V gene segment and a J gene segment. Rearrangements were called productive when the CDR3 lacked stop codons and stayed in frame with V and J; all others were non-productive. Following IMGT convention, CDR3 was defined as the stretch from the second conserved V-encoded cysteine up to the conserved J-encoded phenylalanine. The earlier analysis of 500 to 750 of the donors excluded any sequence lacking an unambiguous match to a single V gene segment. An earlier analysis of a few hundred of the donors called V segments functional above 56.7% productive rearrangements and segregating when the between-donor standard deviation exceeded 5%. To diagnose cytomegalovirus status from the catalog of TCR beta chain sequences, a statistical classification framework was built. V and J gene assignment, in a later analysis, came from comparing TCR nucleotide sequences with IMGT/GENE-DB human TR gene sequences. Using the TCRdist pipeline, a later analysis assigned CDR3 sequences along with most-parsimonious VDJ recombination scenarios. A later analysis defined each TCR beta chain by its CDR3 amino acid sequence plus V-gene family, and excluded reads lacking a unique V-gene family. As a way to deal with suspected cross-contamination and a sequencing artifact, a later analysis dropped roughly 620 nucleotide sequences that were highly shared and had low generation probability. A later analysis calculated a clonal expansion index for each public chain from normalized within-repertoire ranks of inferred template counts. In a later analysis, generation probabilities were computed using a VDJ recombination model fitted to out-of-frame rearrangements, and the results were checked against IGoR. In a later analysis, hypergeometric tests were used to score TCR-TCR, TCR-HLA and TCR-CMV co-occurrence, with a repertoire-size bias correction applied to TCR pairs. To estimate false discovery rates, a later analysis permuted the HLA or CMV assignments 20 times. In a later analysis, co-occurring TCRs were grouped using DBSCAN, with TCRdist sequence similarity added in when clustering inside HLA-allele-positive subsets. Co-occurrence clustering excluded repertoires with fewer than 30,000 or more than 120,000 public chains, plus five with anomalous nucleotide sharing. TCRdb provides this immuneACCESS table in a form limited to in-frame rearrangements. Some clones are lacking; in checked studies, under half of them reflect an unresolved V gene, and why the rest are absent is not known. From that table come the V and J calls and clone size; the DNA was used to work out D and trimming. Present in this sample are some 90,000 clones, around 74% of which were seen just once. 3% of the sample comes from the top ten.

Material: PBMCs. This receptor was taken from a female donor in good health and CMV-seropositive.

The DNA sequence follows: TGTGCCAGCAGTCTTAAACGGACAGGGGCCACGGAGACCCAGTACTTC. Translated, this is CASSLKRTGATETQYF. The sequence joins TRBV5-6 to TRBJ2-5; 9 nucleotides in the junction match TRBD1. V ends up 5 bases short and J 5 bases short, with an unmatched junction base count of 13. CDR1 SGHDT and CDR2 YYEEEE were looked up in the germline V gene. Counted from cysteine to phenylalanine, this CDR3 has 16 amino acids. Of all the DNA, just the CDR3 is kept, 48 bases in frame from base 1.